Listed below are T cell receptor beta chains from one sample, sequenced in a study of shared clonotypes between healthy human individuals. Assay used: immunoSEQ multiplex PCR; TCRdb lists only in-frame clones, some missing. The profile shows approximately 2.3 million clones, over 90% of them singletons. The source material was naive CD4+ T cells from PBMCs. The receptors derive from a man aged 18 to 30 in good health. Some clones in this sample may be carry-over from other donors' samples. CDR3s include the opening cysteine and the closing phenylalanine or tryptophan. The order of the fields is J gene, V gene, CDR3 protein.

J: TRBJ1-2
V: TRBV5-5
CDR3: CASSLAEGFPSYGYTF

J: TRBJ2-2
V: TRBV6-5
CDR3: CANFSGGNTGELFF

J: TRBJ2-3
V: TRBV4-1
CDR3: CASSLSLGQSTDTQYF

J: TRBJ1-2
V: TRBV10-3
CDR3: CAISDYNPRGGYGYTF

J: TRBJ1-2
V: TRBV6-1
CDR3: CASSEGRGERWDGYTF

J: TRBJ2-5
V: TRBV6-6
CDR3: CASTRAGQGRETQYF

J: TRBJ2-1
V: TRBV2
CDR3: CASSGRTGHYNEQFF

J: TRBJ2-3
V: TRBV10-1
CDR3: CASSDRGFRTDTQYF

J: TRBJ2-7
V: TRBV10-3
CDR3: CATRGTSANYEQYF

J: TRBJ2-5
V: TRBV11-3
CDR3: CASSFGVSETQYF

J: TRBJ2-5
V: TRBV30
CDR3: CAWSVLFKETQYF

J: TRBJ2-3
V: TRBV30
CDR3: CAWAPGRTLPSTDTQYF

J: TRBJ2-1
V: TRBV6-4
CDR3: CASSVTSLHNEQFF

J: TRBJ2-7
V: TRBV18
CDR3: CASSPSALGPYEQYF

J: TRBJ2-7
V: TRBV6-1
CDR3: CASRTGTSAWYEQYF

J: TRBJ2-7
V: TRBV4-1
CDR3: CASSQDHAGWYEQYF

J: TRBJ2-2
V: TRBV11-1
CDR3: CASSLGLASTGELFF

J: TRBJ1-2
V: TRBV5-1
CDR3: CASSSVTGEGGYTF

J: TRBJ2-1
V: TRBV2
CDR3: CASSPGQGAWNEQFF

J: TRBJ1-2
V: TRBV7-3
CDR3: CASSNQGSNYGYTF

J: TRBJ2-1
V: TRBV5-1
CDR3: CASRLPGLAVINEQFF

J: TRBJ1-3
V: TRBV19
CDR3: CASSTTGAGNTIYF

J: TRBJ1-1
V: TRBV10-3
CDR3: CAISEIGTGNTEAFF

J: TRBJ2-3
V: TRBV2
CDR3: CASRATSTDTQYF

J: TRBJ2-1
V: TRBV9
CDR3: CASSLLGTSGRGVNEQFF

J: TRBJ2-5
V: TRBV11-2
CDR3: CASSLSGTGQETQYF

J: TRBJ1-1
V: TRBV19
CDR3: CASSAHRALNTEAFF

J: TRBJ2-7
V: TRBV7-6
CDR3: CASSLGGRYEQYF

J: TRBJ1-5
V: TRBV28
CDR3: CASSRLTGQGASQPQHF

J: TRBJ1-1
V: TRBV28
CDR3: CASSPLERSWAFF

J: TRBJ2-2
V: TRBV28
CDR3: CASNEDVIETGELFF

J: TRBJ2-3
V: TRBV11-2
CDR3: CASSLSTLEDTQYF

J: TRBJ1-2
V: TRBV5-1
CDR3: CASSPSGTATNYGYTF

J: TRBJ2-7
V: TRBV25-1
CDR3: CASSEYGTSVSYEQYF

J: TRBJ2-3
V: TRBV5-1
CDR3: CASSLGLAGEDTQYF

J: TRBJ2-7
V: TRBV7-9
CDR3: CASSQGQGANEQYF

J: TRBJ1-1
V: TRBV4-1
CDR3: CASRGGRTPNAEAFF

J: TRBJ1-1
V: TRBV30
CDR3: CAWSVPGSRTEAFF

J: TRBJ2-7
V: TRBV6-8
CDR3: CASRHNGTGPSNPPDEQYF

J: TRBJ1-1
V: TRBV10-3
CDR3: CAISETDRSNTEAFF

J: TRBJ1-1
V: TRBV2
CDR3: CASSLYGQGGTEAFF

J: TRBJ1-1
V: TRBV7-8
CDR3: CASSSRLKDRGEKPTEAFF

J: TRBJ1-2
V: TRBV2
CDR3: CASMGGRPETF

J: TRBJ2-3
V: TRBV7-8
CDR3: CASSLGRASTDTQYF

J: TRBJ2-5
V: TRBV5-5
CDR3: CASSLRQVKAAETQYF

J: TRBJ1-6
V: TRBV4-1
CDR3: CASSQEGRLTPLHF

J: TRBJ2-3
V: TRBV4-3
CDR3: CASSQLAPTSGSTDTQYF